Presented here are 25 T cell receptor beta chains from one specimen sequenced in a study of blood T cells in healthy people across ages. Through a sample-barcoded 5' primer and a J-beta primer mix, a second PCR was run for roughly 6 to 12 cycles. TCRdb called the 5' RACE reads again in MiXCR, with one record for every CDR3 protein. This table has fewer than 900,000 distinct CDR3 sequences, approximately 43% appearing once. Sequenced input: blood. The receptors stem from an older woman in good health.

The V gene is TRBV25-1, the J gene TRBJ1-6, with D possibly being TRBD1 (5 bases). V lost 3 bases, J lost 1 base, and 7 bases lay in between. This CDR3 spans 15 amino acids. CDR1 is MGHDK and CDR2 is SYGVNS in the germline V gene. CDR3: CASSDGGSYNSPLHF. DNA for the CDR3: TGTGCCAGCAGTGACGGGGGTTCCTATAATTCACCCCTCCACTTT.

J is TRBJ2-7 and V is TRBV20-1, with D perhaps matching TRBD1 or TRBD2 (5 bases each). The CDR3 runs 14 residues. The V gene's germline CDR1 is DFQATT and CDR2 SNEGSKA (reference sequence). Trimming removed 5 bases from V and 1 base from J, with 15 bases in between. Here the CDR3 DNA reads TGCAGTGCTCAAGGGTGGGGACGATCCTACGAGCAGTACTTC. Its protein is CSAQGWGRSYEQYF.

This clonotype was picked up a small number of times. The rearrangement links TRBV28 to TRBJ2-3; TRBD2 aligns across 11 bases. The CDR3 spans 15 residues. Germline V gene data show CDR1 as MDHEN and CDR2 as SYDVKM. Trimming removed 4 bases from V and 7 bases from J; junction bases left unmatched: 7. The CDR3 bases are TGTGCCAGCAGTTCAACTGGGACTAGCGGTAATACGCAGTATTTT. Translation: CASSSTGTSGNTQYF.

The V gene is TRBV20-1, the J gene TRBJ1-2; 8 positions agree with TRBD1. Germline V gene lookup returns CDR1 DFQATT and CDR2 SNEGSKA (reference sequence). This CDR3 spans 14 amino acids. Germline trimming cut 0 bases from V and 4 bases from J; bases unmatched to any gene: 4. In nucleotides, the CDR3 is TGCAGTGCTAGAGAAGCCAGGGGGCTCTATGGCTACACCTTC. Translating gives CSAREARGLYGYTF.

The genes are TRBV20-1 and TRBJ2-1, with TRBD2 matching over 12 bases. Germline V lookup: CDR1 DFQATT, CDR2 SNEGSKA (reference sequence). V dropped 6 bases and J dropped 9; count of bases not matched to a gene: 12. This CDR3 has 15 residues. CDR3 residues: CSAGLAGTYDPEQFF. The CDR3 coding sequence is TGCAGTGCCGGACTAGCGGGGACCTACGACCCTGAGCAGTTCTTC.

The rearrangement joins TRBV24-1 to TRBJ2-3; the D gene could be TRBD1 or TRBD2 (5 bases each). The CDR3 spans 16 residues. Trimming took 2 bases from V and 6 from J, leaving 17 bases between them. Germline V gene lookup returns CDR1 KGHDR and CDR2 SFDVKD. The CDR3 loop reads CATSDSHETWGDTQYF. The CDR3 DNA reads TGTGCCACCAGTGATTCTCACGAGACCTGGGGGGATACGCAGTATTTT.

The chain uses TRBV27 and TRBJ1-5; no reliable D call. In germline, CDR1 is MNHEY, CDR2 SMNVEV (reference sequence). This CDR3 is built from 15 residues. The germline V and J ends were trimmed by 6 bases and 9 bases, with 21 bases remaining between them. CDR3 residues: CASSENRLSYRPQHF. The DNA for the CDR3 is TGTGCCAGCAGCGAGAACCGACTGAGTTATCGGCCCCAGCATTTT.

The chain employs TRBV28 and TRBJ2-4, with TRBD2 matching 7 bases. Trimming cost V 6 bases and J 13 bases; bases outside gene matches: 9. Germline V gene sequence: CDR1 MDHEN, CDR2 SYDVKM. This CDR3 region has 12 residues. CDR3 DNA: TGTGCCAGCAGATCGACTAGCTTTGAGCAGTACTTC. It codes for CASRSTSFEQYF.

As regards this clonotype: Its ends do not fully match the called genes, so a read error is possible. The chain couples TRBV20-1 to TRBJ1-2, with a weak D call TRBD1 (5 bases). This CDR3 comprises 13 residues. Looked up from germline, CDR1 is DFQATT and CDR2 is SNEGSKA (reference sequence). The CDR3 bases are TGCAGTGCTAGTCGCCCAGGGAATTATGGTTACACCTTC. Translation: CSASRPGNYGYTF.

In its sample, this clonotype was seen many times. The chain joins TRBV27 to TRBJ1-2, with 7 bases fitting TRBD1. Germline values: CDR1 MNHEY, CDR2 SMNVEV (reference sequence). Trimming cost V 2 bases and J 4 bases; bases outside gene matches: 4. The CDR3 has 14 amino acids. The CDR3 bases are TGTGCCAGCAGTTTAATGAGGACAGGCTATGGCTACACCTTC. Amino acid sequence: CASSLMRTGYGYTF.

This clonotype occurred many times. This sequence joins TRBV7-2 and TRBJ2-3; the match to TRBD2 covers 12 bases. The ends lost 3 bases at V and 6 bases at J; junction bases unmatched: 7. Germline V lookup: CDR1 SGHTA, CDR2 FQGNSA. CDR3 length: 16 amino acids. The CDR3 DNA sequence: TGTGCCAGCAGCTTCCGACTAGCGGGAGAGGTGGATACGCAGTATTTT. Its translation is CASSFRLAGEVDTQYF.

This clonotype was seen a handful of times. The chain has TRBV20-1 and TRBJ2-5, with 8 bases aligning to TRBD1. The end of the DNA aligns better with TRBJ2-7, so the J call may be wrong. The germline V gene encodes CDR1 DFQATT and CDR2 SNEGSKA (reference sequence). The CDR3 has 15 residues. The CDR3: CSAPLRPGQGGEQYF. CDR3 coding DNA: TGCAGTGCTCCCCTTAGACCCGGACAGGGTGGCGAGCAGTACTTC.

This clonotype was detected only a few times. The CDR3 region has the DNA TGTGCCCAGGGGGGAGCGGGCACAGATACGCAGTATTTT. As protein: CAQGGAGTDTQYF. The chain links TRBV30 to TRBJ2-3, with D perhaps matching TRBD1 (7 bases). Germline CDR1 is GTSNPN and CDR2 is SVGIG (reference sequence). The CDR3 totals 13 residues. Between the trimmed V and J ends, which lost 8 bases and 1 base, there was a span of 13 bases.

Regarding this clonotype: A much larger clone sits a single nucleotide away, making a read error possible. In nucleotides, the CDR3 is TGCAGCGTTGAAGAATCTGGGGCCAACGTCCTGACTTTC. The encoded protein is CSVEESGANVLTF. This chain joins TRBV29-1 and TRBJ2-6; D is undetermined. Trimming removed 0 bases from V and 1 base from J, with 1 base in between. CDR3 length: 13 residues. Germline CDR1 reads SQVTM; CDR2 reads ANQGSEA.

The CDR3: CASSPTQGLADEQYF. The CDR3 DNA reads TGTGCCAGCAGTCCGACCCAGGGACTAGCGGACGAGCAGTACTTC. The V gene is TRBV2, the J gene TRBJ2-7, with 11 bases aligning to TRBD2. After removal of 5 bases from V and 5 bases from J, the junction contained 8 bases not matched to a gene. Germline CDR1 and CDR2: SNHLY and FYNNEI. CDR3 length equals 15 residues.

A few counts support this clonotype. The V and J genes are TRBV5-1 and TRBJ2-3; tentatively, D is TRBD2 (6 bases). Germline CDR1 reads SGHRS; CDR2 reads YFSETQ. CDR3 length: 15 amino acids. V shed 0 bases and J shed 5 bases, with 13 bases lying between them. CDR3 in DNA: TGCGCCAGCAGCTTGGAGCTAACGGGGGAAGATACGCAGTATTTT. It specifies CASSLELTGEDTQYF.

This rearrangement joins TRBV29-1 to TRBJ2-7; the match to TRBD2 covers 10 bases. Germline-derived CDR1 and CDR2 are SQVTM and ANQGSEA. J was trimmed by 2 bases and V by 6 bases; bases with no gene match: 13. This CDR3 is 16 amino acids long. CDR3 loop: CSVNDRGLAEPYEQYF. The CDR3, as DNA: TGCAGCGTCAACGACCGAGGACTAGCGGAACCCTACGAGCAGTACTTC.

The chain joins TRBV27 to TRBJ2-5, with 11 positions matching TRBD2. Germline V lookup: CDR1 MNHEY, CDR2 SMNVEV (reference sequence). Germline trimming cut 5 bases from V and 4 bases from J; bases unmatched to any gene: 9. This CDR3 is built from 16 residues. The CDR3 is CASSPFASGRRETQYF. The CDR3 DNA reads TGTGCCAGCAGTCCCTTCGCTAGCGGGAGGCGAGAGACCCAGTACTTC.

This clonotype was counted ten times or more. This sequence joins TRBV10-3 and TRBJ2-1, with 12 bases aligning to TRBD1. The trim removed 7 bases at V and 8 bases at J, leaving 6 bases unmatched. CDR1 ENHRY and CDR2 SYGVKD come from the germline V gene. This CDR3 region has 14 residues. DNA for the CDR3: TGTGCCATCATGGGACAGGGGGCGCATCATGAGCAGTTCTTC. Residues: CAIMGQGAHHEQFF.

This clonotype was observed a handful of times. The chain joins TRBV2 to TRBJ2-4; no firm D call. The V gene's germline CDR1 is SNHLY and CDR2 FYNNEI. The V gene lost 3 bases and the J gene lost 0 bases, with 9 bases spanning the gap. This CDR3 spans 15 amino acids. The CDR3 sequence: CASSDVGLAKNIQYF. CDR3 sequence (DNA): TGTGCCAGCAGTGATGTAGGGCTAGCCAAAAACATTCAGTACTTC.

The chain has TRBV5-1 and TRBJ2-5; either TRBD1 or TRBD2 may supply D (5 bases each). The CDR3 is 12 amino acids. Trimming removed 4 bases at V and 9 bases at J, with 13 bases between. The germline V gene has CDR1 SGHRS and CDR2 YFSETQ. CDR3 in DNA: TGCGCCAGCAGCGAGGGACCCGCGCCCCAGTACTTC. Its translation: CASSEGPAPQYF.

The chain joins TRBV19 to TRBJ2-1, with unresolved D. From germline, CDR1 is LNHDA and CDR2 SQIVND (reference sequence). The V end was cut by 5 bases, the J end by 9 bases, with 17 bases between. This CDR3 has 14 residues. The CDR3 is CASSHYLINGEQFF. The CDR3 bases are TGTGCCAGTAGTCATTATCTGATTAATGGTGAGCAGTTCTTC.

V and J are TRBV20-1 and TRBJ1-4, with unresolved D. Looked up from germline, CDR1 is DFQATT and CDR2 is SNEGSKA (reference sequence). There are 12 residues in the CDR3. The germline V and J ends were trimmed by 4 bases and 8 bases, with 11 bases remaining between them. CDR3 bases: TGCAGTGCTAAAGACATAAACGAAAAACTGTTTTTT. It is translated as CSAKDINEKLFF.

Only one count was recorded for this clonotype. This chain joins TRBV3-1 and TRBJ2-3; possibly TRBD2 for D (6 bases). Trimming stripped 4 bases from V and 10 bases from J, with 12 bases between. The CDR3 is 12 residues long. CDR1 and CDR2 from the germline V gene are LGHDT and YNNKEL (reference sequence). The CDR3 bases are TGTGCCAGCAGCCCGGGACTTCCAGCGCAGTATTTT. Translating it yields CASSPGLPAQYF.

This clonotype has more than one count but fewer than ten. The DNA of the CDR3 is TGTGCCAGCAGTTTAGTTTCCAGTAACTCCTACGAGCAGTACTTC. Amino acid sequence: CASSLVSSNSYEQYF. This chain uses TRBV28 with TRBJ2-7; no firm D call. There are 15 residues in the CDR3. The V end lost 2 bases, the J end lost 0 bases, and 11 bases lay between the germline ends. Looked up from germline, CDR1 is MDHEN and CDR2 is SYDVKM.